The 25 T cell receptor beta chains in this list originate from one sample, sequenced in a study of cytomegalovirus exposure and HLA in healthy donors. Primers: 60 Vbeta forward and 13 Jbeta reverse. The method was immunoSEQ multiplex PCR; TCRdb's version includes in-frame clones alone and lacks a portion of them. The repertoire holds 150,000 to 200,000 clones, with about 83% as singletons. Sequenced input: PBMCs. The receptor source for this set is a woman in her thirties in good health and CMV-seropositive.

The chain is built from TRBV19 and TRBJ2-7; perhaps TRBD1 as D (6 bases). The CDR3 length is 13 residues. Germline loops: CDR1 LNHDA, CDR2 SQIVND (reference sequence). V lost 10 bases and J lost 3, with 16 bases in between. The CDR3, as DNA: TGTGCCACCGGATCGGGACACCTCTACGAGCAGTACTTC. Translation gives CATGSGHLYEQYF.

This clone has more than one count but fewer than ten. The chain couples TRBV9 to TRBJ1-3, with D possibly matching TRBD1 (6 bases). The CDR3 runs 17 residues. Between the trimmed V and J ends, which lost 6 bases and 4 bases, there was a span of 23 bases. The germline V gene encodes CDR1 SGDLS and CDR2 YYNGEE. This CDR3 reads CASTASVPDRNGNTIYF. The CDR3, as DNA: TGTGCCAGCACCGCATCAGTACCCGACAGGAACGGAAACACCATATATTTT.

The chain has TRBV6-5 and TRBJ2-4; 7 bases align to TRBD1. V was pared by 6 bases and J by 1 base, with 6 bases of the junction left unmatched. Germline-derived CDR1 and CDR2 are MNHEY and SVGAGI. CDR3 length equals 15 residues. The CDR3 DNA sequence: TGTGCCAGCAGAACTGGCAGGGGGGCCAAAAACATTCAGTACTTC. It codes for CASRTGRGAKNIQYF.

Comment on this clone: One end of the junction does not line up with germline, which may come from a read error. This sequence joins TRBV5-1 and TRBJ1-4; weak D call: TRBD1 (6 bases). CDR1 SGHRS and CDR2 YFSETQ come from the germline V gene. This CDR3 has 13 amino acids. The CDR3 protein is CASSLISGANLIF. CDR3 nucleotide sequence: TGCGCCAGCAGCTTGATTTCAGGGGCCAATCTGATTTTT.

This sequence joins TRBV19 and TRBJ1-2, with D possibly being TRBD1 (6 bases). The CDR3 runs 16 residues. Germline V CDR1 and CDR2: LNHDA, SQIVND (reference sequence). V gave up 7 bases and J gave up 4 bases, with 22 bases separating them. The CDR3 is CASTPPAGAVGYGYTF. Written as DNA, the CDR3 is TGTGCCAGTACTCCCCCCGCGGGGGCCGTGGGCTATGGCTACACCTTC.

The J gene is TRBJ2-5, the V gene TRBV27, with 7 bases lining up with TRBD2. Per the germline V gene, CDR1 is MNHEY and CDR2 is SMNVEV (reference sequence). V was clipped by 5 bases and J by 0 bases; unmatched bases: 6. The CDR3 has 15 residues. CDR3 residues: CASSLYGGNQETQYF. In DNA form, the CDR3 reads TGTGCCAGCAGTCTTTACGGGGGGAACCAAGAGACCCAGTACTTC.

This chain uses TRBV27 with TRBJ2-5; D is ambiguous. The J call is uncertain, as TRBJ2-7 better fits the DNA end. Germline V CDR1 and CDR2: MNHEY, SMNVEV (reference sequence). CDR3 length: 11 amino acids. This CDR3 reads CASSFNYEQYF. As DNA, the CDR3 is TGTGCCAGCAGTTTTAATTACGAGCAGTACTTC.

The CDR3 protein is CASSLAPSTSYEQYF. Written as DNA, the CDR3 is TGTGCCAGCAGCTTAGCGCCGTCTACCTCCTACGAGCAGTACTTC. The J gene is TRBJ2-7, the V gene TRBV7-2, with no clear D. V was shortened by 0 bases and J by 0 bases, with 9 bases between the two germline ends. The germline V gene encodes CDR1 SGHTA and CDR2 FQGNSA. This CDR3 is built from 15 residues.

V gene TRBV9 combines with J gene TRBJ1-2; D remains ambiguous. CDR3 length: 16 residues. Germline assignment: CDR1 SGDLS and CDR2 YYNGEE. V lost 3 bases to trimming and J lost 3 bases, with 18 bases between them. The CDR3 spells CASSEMEGGGYYGYTF. The CDR3 DNA is TGTGCCAGCAGCGAGATGGAGGGTGGAGGGTACTATGGCTACACCTTC.

V usage is TRBV19 and J usage is TRBJ1-5; 7 positions match TRBD1. CDR3 size: 15 residues. Germline V gene data show CDR1 as LNHDA and CDR2 as SQIVND (reference sequence). Unmatched junction bases numbered 7, after V lost 5 bases and J lost 3 bases. The CDR3: CASSFQDRFNQPQHF. The CDR3 coding sequence is TGTGCCAGTAGTTTCCAGGACAGGTTCAATCAGCCCCAGCATTTT. Full variable domain (outside the CDR3, taken from reference TRBV19 and TRBJ1-5): DGGITQSPKYLFRKEGQNVTLSCEQNLNHDAMYWYRQDPGQGLRLIYYSQIVNDFQKGDIAEGYSVSREKKESFPLTVTSAQKNPTAFYLCASSFQDRFNQPQHFGDGTRLSIL.

The V and J genes are TRBV6-5 and TRBJ1-5; a weak D match, TRBD1 (6 bases). Germline-derived CDR1 and CDR2 are MNHEY and SVGAGI. V was shortened by 5 bases and J by 7 bases, with 9 bases between the two germline ends. The CDR3 has 12 residues. The CDR3, as DNA: TGTGCCAGCAGTCCCGACAGGCAGCCCCAGCATTTT. Translating gives CASSPDRQPQHF.

This clone turned up a few times. This rearrangement joins TRBV18 to TRBJ1-2; D unresolved. The germline V and J ends were trimmed by 4 bases and 8 bases, with 8 bases remaining between them. Germline V gene sequence: CDR1 KGHSH, CDR2 LQKENI. The CDR3 has 11 residues. CDR3 loop: CASSQAEGYTF. The CDR3 coding sequence is TGTGCCAGCTCACAAGCGGAGGGCTACACCTTC.

The rearrangement links TRBV10-3 to TRBJ1-5, with D maybe TRBD1 (5 bases). The CDR3 spans 14 residues. Deletions cut 2 bases from V and 7 bases from J, with 12 bases between. The germline gives CDR1 ENHRY, CDR2 SYGVKD. The CDR3 region is CAISESRAQQPQHF. The CDR3 DNA sequence: TGTGCCATCAGTGAGAGCAGGGCTCAGCAGCCCCAGCATTTT.

The V call is TRBV28, the J call TRBJ2-7; 9 bases line up with TRBD2. The CDR3 runs to 14 residues. With V trimmed by 2 bases and J by 2 bases, 1 base remained unmatched. Germline lookup yields CDR1 MDHEN and CDR2 SYDVKM. The CDR3 region is CASSLAGGTYEQYF. CDR3 bases: TGTGCCAGCAGTTTAGCGGGAGGGACCTACGAGCAGTACTTC.

CDR3 DNA: TGTGCCAGCAGTACTAGGGATGAGCAGTTCTTC. It codes for CASSTRDEQFF. V usage is TRBV9 and J usage is TRBJ2-1; tentative D call: TRBD2 (5 bases). CDR1 SGDLS and CDR2 YYNGEE come from the germline V gene. The CDR3 consists of 11 residues. The germline V and J ends were trimmed by 5 bases and 8 bases, with 8 bases remaining between them.

This clone was seen only a few times. The chain recombines TRBV18 with TRBJ2-7; tentatively, D is TRBD2 (6 bases). From germline, CDR1 is KGHSH and CDR2 LQKENI. The CDR3 is 15 residues long. Trimming cost V 6 bases and J 6 bases, with 21 bases left between them. The CDR3 nucleotides read TGTGCCAGCTCCGGACGGGGCGGGACGTCCGGCGAGCAGTACTTC. It codes for CASSGRGGTSGEQYF.

The CDR3 reads CASRSQGAREPGYTF. The CDR3 nucleotides are TGTGCCAGCAGGTCACAGGGGGCGAGGGAACCTGGCTACACCTTC. The rearrangement links TRBV5-4 to TRBJ1-2; 9 positions agree with TRBD1. The CDR3 consists of 15 residues. Per the germline V gene, CDR1 is SGHNT and CDR2 is YYREEE (reference sequence). The trim removed 5 bases at V and 7 bases at J, leaving 12 bases unmatched.

The rearrangement uses TRBV5-1 and TRBJ2-3; D is uncertain. Trimming removed 1 base at V and 0 bases at J, with 15 bases between. Germline lookup yields CDR1 SGHRS and CDR2 YFSETQ. The CDR3 totals 17 residues. CDR3 region: CASSLQALSLSTDTQYF. The CDR3 region has the DNA TGCGCCAGCAGCTTGCAAGCTCTAAGCTTAAGCACAGATACGCAGTATTTT.

This clone was seen only a few times. The chain joins TRBV4-3 to TRBJ1-2, with D possibly TRBD1 on 5 matching bases. CDR1 is LGHNA, CDR2 YSLEER, per germline. CDR3 length equals 15 residues. Trimming stripped 1 base from V and 4 bases from J, with 13 bases between. CDR3 sequence reads: CASSQAYRQLYGYTF. CDR3 DNA: TGCGCCAGCAGCCAAGCCTACCGACAGCTCTATGGCTACACCTTC.

The chain combines TRBV18 with TRBJ1-5, with 9 bases identical to TRBD1. Germline assignment: CDR1 KGHSH and CDR2 LQKENI. V dropped 4 bases and J dropped 7; count of bases not matched to a gene: 8. The length of the CDR3 is 15 residues. The CDR3 loop is CASSRGTGREQPQHF. The CDR3 DNA is TGTGCCAGCTCACGGGGGACAGGGCGGGAACAGCCCCAGCATTTT.

In its sample, this clone was seen a few times. The chain combines TRBV18 with TRBJ2-7, with TRBD2 identical over 9 bases. This CDR3 has 14 residues. J gave up 5 bases and V 3 bases, and 5 bases lay outside the gene matches. The germline gives CDR1 KGHSH, CDR2 LQKENI. CDR3 protein: CASSPLAGIDEQYF. Here the CDR3 DNA reads TGTGCCAGCTCACCGCTAGCGGGGATTGACGAGCAGTACTTC.

The gene calls are TRBV5-1 and TRBJ1-4, with a possible D match to TRBD1 (6 bases). CDR1 SGHRS and CDR2 YFSETQ come from the germline V gene. The CDR3 extends over 16 amino acids. V lost 0 bases to trimming and J lost 6 bases, with 15 bases between them. As DNA, the CDR3 is TGCGCCAGCAGCTTGGAGGGGGTGCTGGGAGATGAAAAACTGTTTTTT. Its translation is CASSLEGVLGDEKLFF. Variable domain in full (rest from reference TRBV5-1 and TRBJ1-4): KAGVTQTPRYLIKTRGQQVTLSCSPISGHRSVSWYQQTPGQGLQFLFEYFSETQRNKGNFPGRFSGRQFSNSRSEMNVSTLELGDSALYLCASSLEGVLGDEKLFFGSGTQLSVL.

The chain is built from TRBV5-8 and TRBJ2-2; 9 bases align to TRBD1. This CDR3 has 15 residues. Germline CDR1 is SGHTS and CDR2 is YDEGEE. The junction had 2 bases not matched to a gene; V was cut back by 3 bases and J by 2 bases. The CDR3 region is CASSWDRANTGELFF. CDR3 DNA: TGTGCCAGCAGCTGGGACAGGGCTAACACCGGGGAGCTGTTTTTT. The full variable domain, in which reference TRBV5-8 and TRBJ2-2 provide the parts outside the CDR3, is EAGVTQSPTHLIKTRGQQATLRCSPISGHTSVYWYQQALGLGLQFLLWYDEGEERNRGNFPPRFSGRQFPNYSSELNVNALELEDSALYLCASSWDRANTGELFFGEGSRLTVL.

CDR3 bases: TGCGCCAGCAGTTTTACTAGCGGGGTCAGCTCTGGGGCCAACGTCCTGACTTTC. Translation gives CASSFTSGVSSGANVLTF. The V call is TRBV10-2, the J call TRBJ2-6; 10 bases line up with TRBD2. V shed 5 bases and J 0 bases; nucleotides not matched to a gene: 7. The CDR3 has 18 residues. CDR1 is WSHSY, CDR2 SAAADI, per germline.

This chain joins TRBV5-1 and TRBJ2-7; unclear D gene. V gave up 0 bases and J gave up 0 bases, with 10 bases separating them. This CDR3 is built from 15 residues. Germline V CDR1 and CDR2: SGHRS, YFSETQ. CDR3 region: CASSLGPSFSYEQYF. The CDR3 region has the DNA TGCGCCAGCAGCTTGGGTCCGAGCTTCTCCTACGAGCAGTACTTC.